Sequencing of this TCR beta chain was carried out in a study of blood T cell repertoires in COVID-19. In the original analysis: Counts of nucleated cells, estimated from reference gene primer amplification, were obtained. Method: immunoSEQ multiplex PCR; TCRdb's copy keeps in-frame clones and lacks some. The DNA gave D and trimming, while V, J and clone size come from that table. This table holds 300,000 to 400,000 clones, about nine tenths found once. During active infection, Seattle patients enrolled and were then monitored through disease. The CDR3 length is 15 residues. The sequence derives from a man aged 25 to 40 with COVID-19, enrolled during active disease. The chain couples TRBV1 to TRBJ2-3; the table calls TRBD2, which could not be checked here. TRBV1 is a known pseudogene. The sample comprised peripheral blood. CDR3 nucleotide sequence: TGCACCAGCAGCCAAGAGACTAGCGGCACAGATACGCAGTATTTT. It is translated as CTSSQETSGTDTQYF.